These T cell receptor beta chains were read from a single sample in a study of OX40 agonist ivuxolimab in advanced cancers. Profiling relied on immunoSEQ multiplex PCR, and the TCRdb table lists in-frame clones only, not all of them. The sample consists of about 82,000 clones, approximately 87% of them appearing once. Material: CD4+ or CD8+ T cells sorted from blood, obtained in a trial of the OX40 agonist ivuxolimab. The origin of the receptors is an adult with an advanced solid tumor such as melanoma, head and neck, liver or kidney cancer. Both conserved end residues are part of each CDR3. D genes are given only for firm matches. Only part of the rows carry a size: once, few, many, or a class if the clone is expanded.

J gene	V gene	D gene	clone size	CDR3 DNA	CDR3 protein
TRBJ2-3	TRBV6-1	NA	NA	TGTGCCAGCAGTGCCAACCCCCAGGGGACGTCAGATACGCAGTATTTT	CASSANPQGTSDTQYF
TRBJ2-5	TRBV5-6	TRBD1	NA	TGTGCCAGCAGCTTTACAGGGGTGGGGGAGACCCAGTACTTC	CASSFTGVGETQYF
TRBJ2-1	TRBV6-5	TRBD2	NA	TGTGCCAGCAGTTACGGACCGGGACTAGACAATGAGCAGTTCTTC	CASSYGPGLDNEQFF
TRBJ1-4	TRBV4-1	TRBD1	NA	TGCGCCAGCAGCCGAGGTTCCGGGACAGAGAATGAAAAACTGTTTTTT	CASSRGSGTENEKLFF
TRBJ2-1	TRBV7-2	TRBD1	once	TGTGCCAGCAGCTTAGCGGAAAGGACAGGGTACATCTTC	CASSLAERTGYIF
TRBJ2-5	TRBV19	TRBD2	NA	TGTGCCAGTAGTACGGGGGGGCCAGGCCAAGAGACCCAGTACTTC	CASSTGGPGQETQYF
TRBJ2-2	TRBV7-8	NA	NA	TGTGCCAGCAGCCCGCCGGGACTGAACACCGGGGAGCTGTTTTTT	CASSPPGLNTGELFF
TRBJ2-1	TRBV5-1	NA	few	TGCGCCAGCAGCTTGATTGTGGATGAGCAGTTCTTC	CASSLIVDEQFF
TRBJ2-1	TRBV27	TRBD1	NA	TGTGCCAGCAGAAAACAGGGGAATGAGCAGTTCTTC	CASRKQGNEQFF
TRBJ2-1	TRBV2	TRBD1	NA	TGTGCCAGCAGTGAACAAGACAGGGGGGGGCAGTTCTTC	CASSEQDRGGQFF
TRBJ2-1	TRBV5-6	NA	NA	TGTGCCAGCAGCTCAAGGACAGAGCAGTTCTTC	CASSSRTEQFF
TRBJ2-5	TRBV14	NA	NA	TGTGCCAGCAGCCAAGTGATCGGGGGAGAAGAGACCCAGTACTTC	CASSQVIGGEETQYF
TRBJ2-2	TRBV11-2	NA	NA	TGTGCCAGCAGGTTACAGGGAGTGGGCGGGGAGCTGTTTTTT	CASRLQGVGGELFF
TRBJ2-4	TRBV7-2	NA	NA	TGTGCCAGCAGCTTAGTGGGTGAGCCCCGGTCAAACATTCAGTACTTC	CASSLVGEPRSNIQYF
TRBJ1-1	TRBV10-3	TRBD1	NA	TGTGCCATCAGTGGGGGACAGTCGAACACTGAAGCTTTCTTT	CAISGGQSNTEAFF
TRBJ2-7	TRBV18	TRBD2	NA	TGTGCCAGCTCACCAGGCATGTCGGGAGGGAGCTCCTACGAGCAGTACTTC	CASSPGMSGGSSYEQYF
TRBJ1-4	TRBV5-6	NA	NA	TGTGCCAGCAACACAATAACCCCCGGGCAGGGACTGATTTTT	CASNTITPGQGLIF
TRBJ1-6	TRBV10-3	NA	NA	TGTGCCATCAGTGAGTCTCGGGTCTCCTATAATTCACCCCTCCACTTT	CAISESRVSYNSPLHF
TRBJ2-1	TRBV7-9	NA	NA	TGTGCCGTTGGGGATAATGAGCAGTTCTTC	CAVGDNEQFF
TRBJ1-1	TRBV18	NA	NA	TGTGCCAGCTCCCCACCCCGACTCCTGGGGGGGTACGAAGCTTTCTTT	CASSPPRLLGGYEAFF
TRBJ2-7	TRBV5-4	TRBD1	NA	TGTGCCAGCAGCTTGCCCTCGGGACAGGGCATCGAGGGGCAGTACTTC	CASSLPSGQGIEGQYF
TRBJ2-3	TRBV5-1	NA	NA	TGCGCCAGCAGCCCGGACGGGACTAGCACAGATACGCAGTATTTT	CASSPDGTSTDTQYF
TRBJ2-4	TRBV7-2	NA	NA	TGTGCCAGCAGCTTCCGGGGATACGAAGCCAAAAACATTCAGTACTTC	CASSFRGYEAKNIQYF
TRBJ1-6	TRBV5-4	NA	few	TGTGCCAGCAGCTTGCGCACTGGGAATTCACCCCTCCACTTT	CASSLRTGNSPLHF
TRBJ2-5	TRBV29-1	NA	NA	TGCAGCGTTGGGACAGACGAAGAGACCCAGTACTTC	CSVGTDEETQYF
TRBJ2-1	TRBV18	NA	once	TGTGCCAGCTCACCCGAACAGCGAGGTGAGCAGTTCTTC	CASSPEQRGEQFF
TRBJ1-1	TRBV30	NA	few	TGTGCCTGGAAGACCCAGGTGGACACTGAAGCTTTCTTT	CAWKTQVDTEAFF
TRBJ2-3	TRBV5-8	NA	NA	TGTGCCAGCGGACTACAACTCACAGATACGCAGTATTTT	CASGLQLTDTQYF